Here is one T cell receptor (beta chain) with its context. What this receptor recognizes is not known. The sample holds no much larger clone one base away, and base qualities are not on file. This sample stems from a study of tissue T cells after allogeneic stem cell transplantation (dated by TCRdb to between 2020 and 2023). Looking at the study overall: Every GVHD patient got a graft from a donor, with several grafts unmodified and three CD34-selected to deplete T cells. If a tissue had multiple samples, a pathologist reviewed H&E sections so that samples with histologically apparent lymphocytes got priority for sequencing. Using research autopsies of patients with and without GVHD, plus mouse models of GVHD, the study profiled TCR beta repertoires across many tissues. On the human side, the study was prospective and observational, with no blinding or randomization. Paper-wide results and their limitations: In both patients and mice, T cells from blood and spleen picked up only a limited part of the TCR repertoire that was detected in tissues. The patient cohort was small and clinically heterogeneous, and sampling depth was acknowledged as a limitation. Few T cell clones were found to be shared across patients, but shared repertoire signatures across patients were revealed in a tissue-specific fashion by motif-based clustering. Within patients, how anatomically similar tissues were was a major factor shaping TCR repertoire composition, regardless of disease or transplant status. The study did not establish which tissue TCRs were alloreactive or antigen-specific, and some clones may have been host cells that persisted.

Receptor amplification or capture employed the immunoSEQ multiplex PCR assay. Adaptive Biotechnologies performed the TCRbeta CDR3 sequencing at survey depth and reported CDR3 sequences, V/J genes, productive frequency and template counts. TCR beta CDR3 regions were amplified from genomic DNA rather than RNA. As for the original processing: Jensen-Shannon divergence was used to quantify pairwise repertoire overlap between tissues, with a value of 1 indicating complete divergence and a value of 0 indicating identical repertoires. Tissues were grouped by single-linkage agglomerative hierarchical clustering of pairwise JSD values, and the clustering results were shown as dendrograms. GLIPH2 was run on all patient samples with simulation_depth 1000, kmer_min_depth 3, cdr3_length_cutoff 8, keeping groups with more than two unique CDR3s. A standardized tissue-overlap score was calculated by extrapolating Jaccard GLIPH-group overlap across patients to a standard repertoire size of 1000 clones. Linear mixed-effect models, with tissue included as a fixed effect and individual included as a random effect, were used to assess associations of diversity with clinical or experimental variables. This is the immuneACCESS table as TCRdb keeps it, with only in-frame sequences that have V and J called. A part of the clones is gone; compared with another copy, unresolved V genes explain less than half, and the rest is unexplained. D and trimming were read from the DNA, whereas the V and J calls and clone size are those reported in that table. The sample records some 2,500 clones, around 67% of which are singletons. The top ten constitute roughly 16% of the sample.

The sample's time point, from its label and the paper: human tissue collected at research (rapid) autopsy. Over a three-year period, several adult allo-HCT recipients who had steroid-refractory GVHD were prospectively enrolled in a research-autopsy study. Every GVHD patient had gastrointestinal GVHD and was given several lines of GVHD-directed therapy, and about 5 of the GVHD patients also had skin involvement. After a median post-mortem interval of about 9 hours, the autopsy tissues collected included GI sites spanning esophagus to rectum, along with liver, skin and lymphoid organs including spleen. Each autopsy specimen was bisected, with one portion flash-frozen in liquid nitrogen and the remainder formalin-fixed, and the outer muscle layers of GI specimens were removed. Genomic DNA was extracted from frozen tissues using the Mag-Bind Blood & Tissue DNA HDQ 96 Kit on a Chemagic 360 or the DNeasy Blood & Tissue Kit. Because of concern about red blood cell contamination, the extracted DNA went through further purification with the Genomic DNA Clean & Concentrator-25 kit.

V is clipped by 1 base and J by 2 bases, and the sequence between their germline boundaries is 8 bases long. There are 14 amino acids in the CDR3, from cysteine to phenylalanine inclusive. The CDR3 DNA has 42 bases and is translated from base 1. As encoded in the germline V gene, CDR1 is SGHVS while CDR2 is FQNEAQ. Sequencing used colon tissue, obtained at autopsy. This TCR was sampled from a male patient over 55 with steroid-refractory graft-versus-host disease after an allogeneic stem cell transplant. Once a transplant has taken place, some T cells may be donor derived. This chain is built from TRBV7-8 and TRBJ2-5; the D gene assignment is ambiguous. The bases are TGTGCCAGCAGCTTAGTCAGAGCTCAAGAGACCCAGTACTTC. Its protein is CASSLVRAQETQYF. The CDR3, completed at both ends by the reference TRBV7-8 and TRBJ2-5 genes, gives the full variable domain GAGVSQSPRYKVAKRGQDVALRCDPISGHVSLFWYQQALGQGPEFLTYFQNEAQLDKSGLPSDRFFAERPEGSVSTLKIQRTQQEDSAVYLCASSLVRAQETQYFGPGTRLLVL.